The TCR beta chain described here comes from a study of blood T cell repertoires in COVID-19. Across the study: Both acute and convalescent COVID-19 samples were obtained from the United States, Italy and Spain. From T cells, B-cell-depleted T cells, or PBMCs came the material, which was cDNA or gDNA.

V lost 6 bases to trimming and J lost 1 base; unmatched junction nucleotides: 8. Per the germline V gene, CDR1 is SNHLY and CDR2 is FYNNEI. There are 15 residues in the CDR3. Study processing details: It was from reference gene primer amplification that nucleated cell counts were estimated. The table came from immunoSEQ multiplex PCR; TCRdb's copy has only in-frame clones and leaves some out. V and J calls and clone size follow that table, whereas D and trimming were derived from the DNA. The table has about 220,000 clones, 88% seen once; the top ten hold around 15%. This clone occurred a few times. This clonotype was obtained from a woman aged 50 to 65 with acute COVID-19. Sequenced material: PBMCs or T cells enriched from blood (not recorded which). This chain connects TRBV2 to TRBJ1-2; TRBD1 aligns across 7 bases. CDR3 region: CASSLIQGFNYGYTF. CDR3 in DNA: TGTGCCAGCAGCCTAATACAGGGGTTTAACTATGGCTACACCTTC.